The TCR beta chain described here comes from a study of blood T cell repertoires in COVID-19. CDR1 and CDR2 (germline): SGHRS, YFSETQ. The CDR3 spans 15 residues. V shed 4 bases and J 2 bases; nucleotides not matched to a gene: 6. Assay: immunoSEQ multiplex PCR; the TCRdb copy retains only in-frame clones and omits some. The sample contains approximately 200,000 clones, about 88% of which appear only once. The TCR comes from a man aged 70-80 years with acute or convalescent COVID-19. The V and J genes are TRBV5-1 and TRBJ2-3, with 8 bases that match TRBD1. The source material was peripheral blood. The CDR3 reads CASSPTGVDTDTQYF. In DNA, the CDR3 is TGCGCCAGCAGCCCGACAGGGGTGGACACAGATACGCAGTATTTT.